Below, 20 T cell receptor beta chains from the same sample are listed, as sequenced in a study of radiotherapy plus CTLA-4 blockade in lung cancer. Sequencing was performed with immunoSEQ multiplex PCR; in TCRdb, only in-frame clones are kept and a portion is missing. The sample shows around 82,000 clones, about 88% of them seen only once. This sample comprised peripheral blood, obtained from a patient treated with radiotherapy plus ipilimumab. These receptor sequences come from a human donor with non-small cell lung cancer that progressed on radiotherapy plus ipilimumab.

This chain's CDR3 is CASSPPGQKETQYF. CDR3 DNA sequence: TGTGCCAGCTCACCTCCCGGACAGAAAGAGACCCAGTACTTC. The chain joins TRBV18 to TRBJ2-5, with D perhaps TRBD1 (6 bases). The V gene's germline CDR1 is KGHSH and CDR2 LQKENI. V gave up 3 bases and J gave up 3 bases, with 11 bases separating them. The CDR3 extends over 14 amino acids.

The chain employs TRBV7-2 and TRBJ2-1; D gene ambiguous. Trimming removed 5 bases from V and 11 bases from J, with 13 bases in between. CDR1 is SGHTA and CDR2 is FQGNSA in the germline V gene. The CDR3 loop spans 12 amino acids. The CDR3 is CASSNYPLKQFF. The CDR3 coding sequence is TGTGCCAGCAGCAATTACCCCCTAAAGCAGTTCTTC. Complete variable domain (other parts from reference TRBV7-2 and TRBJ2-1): GAGVSQSPSNKVTEKGKDVELRCDPISGHTALYWYRQSLGQGLEFLIYFQGNSAPDKSGLPSDRFSAERTGGSVSTLTIQRTQQEDSAVYLCASSNYPLKQFFGPGTRLTVL.

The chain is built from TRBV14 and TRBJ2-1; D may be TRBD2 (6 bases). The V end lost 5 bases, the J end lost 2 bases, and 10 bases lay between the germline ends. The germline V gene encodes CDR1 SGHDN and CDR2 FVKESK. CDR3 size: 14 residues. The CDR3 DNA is TGTGCCAGCAGCTCACTAGCCCCCTACAATGAGCAGTTCTTC. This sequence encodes CASSSLAPYNEQFF.

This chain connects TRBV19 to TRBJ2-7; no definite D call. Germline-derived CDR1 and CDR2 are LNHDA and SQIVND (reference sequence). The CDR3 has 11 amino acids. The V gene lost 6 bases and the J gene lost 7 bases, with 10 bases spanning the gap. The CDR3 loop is CASSLLGEQYF. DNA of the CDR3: TGTGCCAGTAGCCTCCTAGGGGAGCAGTACTTC.

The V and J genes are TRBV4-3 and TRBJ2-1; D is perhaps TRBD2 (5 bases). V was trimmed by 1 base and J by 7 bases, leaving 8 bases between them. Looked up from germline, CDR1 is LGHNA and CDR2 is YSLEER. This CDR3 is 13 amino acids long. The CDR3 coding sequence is TGCGCCAGCAGCCAAGCCAGGACTAATGAGCAGTTCTTC. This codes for CASSQARTNEQFF.

CDR3 DNA sequence: TGCAGCGTCCACAGGGGAGGCGGCACTGAAGCTTTCTTT. It is translated as CSVHRGGGTEAFF. The chain links TRBV29-1 to TRBJ1-1; 7 bases line up with TRBD1. V shed 6 bases, J shed 4 bases, and the junction held 8 bases outside the gene matches. The CDR3 is 13 amino acids. Germline-derived CDR1 and CDR2 are SQVTM and ANQGSEA.

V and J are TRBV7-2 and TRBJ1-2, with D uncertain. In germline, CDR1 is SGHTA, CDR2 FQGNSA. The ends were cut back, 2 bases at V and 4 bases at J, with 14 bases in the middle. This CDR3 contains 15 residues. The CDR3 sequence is CASSLTHTEGYGYTF. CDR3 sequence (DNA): TGTGCCAGCAGCTTAACACACACGGAGGGCTATGGCTACACCTTC.

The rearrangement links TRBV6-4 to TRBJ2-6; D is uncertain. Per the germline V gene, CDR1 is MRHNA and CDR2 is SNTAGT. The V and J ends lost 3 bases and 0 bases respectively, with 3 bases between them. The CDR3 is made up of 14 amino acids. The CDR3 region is CASSEFSGANVLTF. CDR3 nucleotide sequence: TGTGCCAGCAGTGAGTTCTCTGGGGCCAACGTCCTGACTTTC.

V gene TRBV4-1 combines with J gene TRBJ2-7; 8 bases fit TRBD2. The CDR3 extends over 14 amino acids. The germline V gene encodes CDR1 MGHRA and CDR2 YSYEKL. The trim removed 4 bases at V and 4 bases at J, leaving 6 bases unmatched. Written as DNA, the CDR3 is TGCGCCAGCAGCCTGTTAGCGGGGATATACGAGCAGTACTTC. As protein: CASSLLAGIYEQYF.

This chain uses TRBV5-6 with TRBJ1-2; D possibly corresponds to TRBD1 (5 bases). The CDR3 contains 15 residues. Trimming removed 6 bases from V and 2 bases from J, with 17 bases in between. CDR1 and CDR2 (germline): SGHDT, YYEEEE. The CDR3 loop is CASILGATENYGYTF. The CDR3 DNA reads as TGTGCCAGCATCCTAGGGGCGACAGAGAACTATGGCTACACCTTC.

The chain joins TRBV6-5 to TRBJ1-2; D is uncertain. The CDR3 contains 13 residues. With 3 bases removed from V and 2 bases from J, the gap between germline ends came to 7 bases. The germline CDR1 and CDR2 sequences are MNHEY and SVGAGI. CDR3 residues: CASSYWENYGYTF. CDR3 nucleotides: TGTGCCAGCAGTTATTGGGAGAACTATGGCTACACCTTC.

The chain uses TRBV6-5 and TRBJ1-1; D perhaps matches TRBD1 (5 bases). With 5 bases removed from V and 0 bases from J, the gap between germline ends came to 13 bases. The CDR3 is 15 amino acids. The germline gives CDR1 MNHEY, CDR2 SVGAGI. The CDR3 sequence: CASSLGRGMNTEAFF. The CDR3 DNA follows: TGTGCCAGCAGTCTTGGGAGGGGTATGAACACTGAAGCTTTCTTT.

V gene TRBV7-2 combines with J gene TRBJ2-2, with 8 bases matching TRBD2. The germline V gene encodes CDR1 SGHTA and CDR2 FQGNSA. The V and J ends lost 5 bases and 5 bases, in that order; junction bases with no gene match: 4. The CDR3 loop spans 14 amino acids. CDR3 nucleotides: TGTGCCAGCAGCCCGACTAGCGTAACCGGGGAGCTGTTTTTT. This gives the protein CASSPTSVTGELFF.

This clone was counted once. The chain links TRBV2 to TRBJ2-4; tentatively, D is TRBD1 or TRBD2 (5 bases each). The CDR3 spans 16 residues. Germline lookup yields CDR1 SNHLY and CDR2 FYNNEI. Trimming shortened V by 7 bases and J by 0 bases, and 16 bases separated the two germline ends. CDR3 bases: TGTGCCAGCAAGGGGTGGGGGATTATAGCCAAAAACATTCAGTACTTC. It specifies CASKGWGIIAKNIQYF.

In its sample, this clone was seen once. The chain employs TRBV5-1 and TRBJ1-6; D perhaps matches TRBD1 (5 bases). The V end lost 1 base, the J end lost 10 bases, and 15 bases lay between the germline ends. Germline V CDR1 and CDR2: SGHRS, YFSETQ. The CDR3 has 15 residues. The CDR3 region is CASSLWQGATSPLHF. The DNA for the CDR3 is TGCGCCAGCAGCTTGTGGCAGGGTGCGACCTCACCCCTCCACTTT.

This chain's CDR3 is CASSLASRQLYGYTF. The CDR3 DNA is TGTGCCAGCAGCTTAGCTTCCCGACAGCTCTATGGCTACACCTTC. This chain joins TRBV7-2 and TRBJ1-2, with a tentative D call TRBD1 (5 bases). V was cut by 0 bases and J by 4 bases, with 12 bases left in between. This CDR3 contains 15 residues. CDR1 is SGHTA, CDR2 FQGNSA, per germline.

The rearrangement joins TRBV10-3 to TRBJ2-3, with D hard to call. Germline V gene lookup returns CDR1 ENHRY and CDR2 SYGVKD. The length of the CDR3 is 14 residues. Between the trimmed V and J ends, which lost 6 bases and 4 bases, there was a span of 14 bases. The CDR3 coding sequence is TGTGCCATCAGCCTGGCCTCACCTGCAGATACGCAGTATTTT. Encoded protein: CAISLASPADTQYF.

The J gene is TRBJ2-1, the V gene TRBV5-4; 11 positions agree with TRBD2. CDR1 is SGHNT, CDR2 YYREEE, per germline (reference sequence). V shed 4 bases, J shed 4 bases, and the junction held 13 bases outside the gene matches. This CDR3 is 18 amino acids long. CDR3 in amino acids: CASSPPSTSGSRYNEQFF. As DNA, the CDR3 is TGTGCCAGCAGCCCGCCCTCAACTAGCGGGAGTCGGTACAATGAGCAGTTCTTC.

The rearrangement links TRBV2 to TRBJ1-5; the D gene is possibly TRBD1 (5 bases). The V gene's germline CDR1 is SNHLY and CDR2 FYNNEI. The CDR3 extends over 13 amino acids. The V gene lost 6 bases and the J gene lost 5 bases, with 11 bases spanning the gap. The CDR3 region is CASRVQGYQPQHF. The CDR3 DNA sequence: TGTGCCAGCAGGGTCCAGGGTTATCAGCCCCAGCATTTT.

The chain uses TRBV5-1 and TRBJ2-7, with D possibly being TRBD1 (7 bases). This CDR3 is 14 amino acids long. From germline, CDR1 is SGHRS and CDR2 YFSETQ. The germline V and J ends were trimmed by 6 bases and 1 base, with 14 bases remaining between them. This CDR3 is CASTKEGASYEQYF. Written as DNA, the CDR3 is TGCGCCAGCACCAAGGAGGGGGCATCCTACGAGCAGTACTTC.